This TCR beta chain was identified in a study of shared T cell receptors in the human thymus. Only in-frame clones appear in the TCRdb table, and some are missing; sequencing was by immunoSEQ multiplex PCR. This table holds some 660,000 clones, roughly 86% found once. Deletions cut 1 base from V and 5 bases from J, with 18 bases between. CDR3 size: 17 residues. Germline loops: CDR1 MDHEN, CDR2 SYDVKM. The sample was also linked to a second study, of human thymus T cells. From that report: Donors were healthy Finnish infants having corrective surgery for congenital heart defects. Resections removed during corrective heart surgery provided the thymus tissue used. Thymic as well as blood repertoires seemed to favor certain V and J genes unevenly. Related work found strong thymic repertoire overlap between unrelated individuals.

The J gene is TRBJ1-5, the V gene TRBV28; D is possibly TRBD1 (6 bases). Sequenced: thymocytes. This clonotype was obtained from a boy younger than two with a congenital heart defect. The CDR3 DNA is TGTGCCAGCAGTTTATTCTCTGGACAGTTAAGGGATCAGCCCCAGCATTTT. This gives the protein CASSLFSGQLRDQPQHF. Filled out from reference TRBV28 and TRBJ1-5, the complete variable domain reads DVKVTQSSRYLVKRTGEKVFLECVQDMDHENMFWYRQDPGLGLRLIYFSYDVKMKEKGDIPEGYSVSREKKERFSLILESASTNQTSMYLCASSLFSGQLRDQPQHFGDGTRLSIL.